This TCR beta chain was sequenced during a study of T cell changes during pregnancy in multiple sclerosis. Repertoires were generated with immunoSEQ multiplex PCR, while TCRdb's copy carries only in-frame clones and drops some. The repertoire has approximately 30,000 clones, about 88% of them found once; the top ten carry roughly a tenth. The CDR3 has 14 residues. CDR1 is SGHKS and CDR2 is YYEKEE in the germline V gene (reference sequence). Trimming removed 4 bases at V and 2 bases at J, with 13 bases between. The chain carries TRBV5-5 and TRBJ2-7, with TRBD1 as a possible D gene (6 bases). The TCR sequence derives from a female donor with multiple sclerosis, enrolled in a pregnancy study. This specimen was CD8+ T cells from peripheral blood mononuclear cells, taken in the second trimester of pregnancy. CDR3 region: CASSKDRKPYEQYF. Here the CDR3 DNA reads TGTGCCAGCAGCAAGGACAGAAAACCCTACGAGCAGTACTTC.